The 14 T cell receptor beta chains presented below share a single source sample, sequenced in a study of blood T cell repertoires in COVID-19. Sequencing was performed with immunoSEQ multiplex PCR; in TCRdb, only in-frame clones are kept and a portion is missing. The repertoire includes about 160,000 clones, roughly 90% of them detected once, and about 3.9% sits in the top ten. Sequenced sample: peripheral blood. These receptors all come from a woman in her seventies with acute or convalescent COVID-19.

The chain has TRBV12-3 or TRBV12-4 and TRBJ2-3; 9 bases match TRBD2. V trimming: 6 bases; J trimming: 4 bases; junction bases outside the gene matches: 2. The CDR3 has 13 amino acids. As DNA, the CDR3 is TGTGCCAGCAGCCGACTAGCGGCAGATACGCAGTATTTT. Translated: CASSRLAADTQYF.

This chain connects TRBV7-9 to TRBJ2-1; 8 bases align to TRBD2. CDR1 SEHNR and CDR2 FQNEAQ come from the germline V gene (reference sequence). CDR3 length equals 15 residues. Trimming took 3 bases from V and 4 from J; bases not matched to a gene: 5. In DNA form, the CDR3 reads TGTGCCAGCAGCTTCTTCGGCGGGGGGTACAATGAGCAGTTCTTC. Amino acid sequence: CASSFFGGGYNEQFF.

J is TRBJ1-2 and V is TRBV3-1 (or the pseudogene TRBV3-2), with 8 nucleotides matching TRBD1. Per germline, CDR1 LGHDT and CDR2 YNNKEL (reference sequence). The CDR3 loop spans 14 amino acids. V dropped 2 bases and J dropped 8; count of bases not matched to a gene: 7. The CDR3 spells CASSQLRQGLGYTF. The CDR3 bases are TGTGCCAGCAGCCAACTACGACAGGGGTTGGGCTACACCTTC.

The chain links TRBV19 to TRBJ2-2, with 13 nucleotides matching TRBD2. The trim removed 6 bases at V and 5 bases at J, leaving 0 bases unmatched. From germline, CDR1 is LNHDA and CDR2 SQIVND (reference sequence). The CDR3 contains 14 residues. The CDR3 bases are TGTGCCAGTAGGACTAGCGGGGGGACCGGGGAGCTGTTTTTT. Its protein is CASRTSGGTGELFF.

This clone was found a few times. V gene TRBV27 combines with J gene TRBJ2-7; D is perhaps TRBD2 (7 bases). Germline CDR1 and CDR2: MNHEY and SMNVEV (reference sequence). The V end lost 7 bases, the J end lost 5 bases, and 24 bases lay between the germline ends. This CDR3 spans 16 amino acids. The CDR3 DNA is TGTGCCAGCATCCCCACCGGACGGGGGGCCTTCGACGAGCAGTACTTC. As protein: CASIPTGRGAFDEQYF.

The chain has TRBV6-5 and TRBJ2-4, with TRBD2 matching over 7 bases. With 6 bases clipped from V and 9 bases from J, the junction kept 8 bases outside the gene matches. CDR3 size: 13 residues. CDR1 MNHEY and CDR2 SVGAGI come from the germline V gene. CDR3 in DNA: TGTGCCAGCAGGCGTTCAGGGAGGGCCATTCAGTACTTC. Encoded protein: CASRRSGRAIQYF.

With regard to this clone: The junction shows a germline mismatch at one end, possibly a read error. This rearrangement joins TRBV12-3 or TRBV12-4 to TRBJ1-6; a weak D match, TRBD1 (6 bases). CDR3 length equals 12 residues. The CDR3 loop reads CASSRQQGPHHF. CDR3 bases: TGTGCCAGCAGCCGCCAACAGGGTCCCCACCACTTT.

The chain is built from TRBV25-1 and TRBJ1-5; 7 bases line up with TRBD1. Germline lookup yields CDR1 MGHDK and CDR2 SYGVNS. V trimming: 4 bases; J trimming: 2 bases; junction bases outside the gene matches: 2. This CDR3 is 14 amino acids long. In DNA, the CDR3 is TGTGCCAGCAGTGGGACAGGTCGCAATCAGCCCCAGCATTTT. Its protein product is CASSGTGRNQPQHF.

This chain joins TRBV15 and TRBJ2-1, with 10 bases aligning to TRBD2. The V gene's germline CDR1 is LNHNV and CDR2 YYDKDF (reference sequence). J lost 7 bases, V lost 1 base, and 19 bases had no gene match. CDR3 length equals 20 residues. Here the CDR3 DNA reads TGTGCCACCAGCAGAGCCAAACAGGGGATGGGTCCTAGCGGGAGAAATGAGCAGTTCTTC. This sequence encodes CATSRAKQGMGPSGRNEQFF.

This chain's CDR3 is CASSPRTSGREETQYF. The CDR3 DNA is TGCGCCAGCAGCCCGAGGACTAGCGGGAGAGAAGAGACCCAGTACTTC. The chain uses TRBV5-1 and TRBJ2-5, with TRBD2 matching over 13 bases. There are 16 residues in the CDR3. CDR1 SGHRS and CDR2 YFSETQ come from the germline V gene. After removal of 4 bases from V and 3 bases from J, the junction contained 6 bases not matched to a gene.

The V gene is TRBV4-3, the J gene TRBJ1-4; D call uncertain. V was shortened by 2 bases and J by 6 bases, with 7 bases between the two germline ends. Germline V gene data show CDR1 as LGHNA and CDR2 as YSLEER. CDR3 length: 13 residues. The CDR3 sequence is CASSQFPYEKLFF. In DNA form, the CDR3 reads TGCGCCAGCAGCCAATTTCCCTATGAAAAACTGTTTTTT.

V usage is TRBV18 and J usage is TRBJ1-1, with 9 bases identical to TRBD1. The CDR3 runs to 13 residues. CDR1 is KGHSH and CDR2 is LQKENI in the germline V gene. J was trimmed by 6 bases and V by 8 bases; bases with no gene match: 7. The CDR3 coding sequence is TGTGCCAGCAGGGACAGGGAAGGATCTGAAGCTTTCTTT. Encoded protein: CASRDREGSEAFF.

The J gene is TRBJ1-1, the V gene TRBV7-2; D is unresolved. This CDR3 region has 14 residues. Trimming cost V 4 bases and J 1 base, with 10 bases left between them. Germline V gives CDR1 SGHTA, CDR2 FQGNSA. The CDR3 nucleotides read TGTGCCAGCAGCTACAGCCTGGCGAACACTGAAGCTTTCTTT. It translates to CASSYSLANTEAFF.

The chain has TRBV21-1 and TRBJ1-6. TRBV21-1 is a pseudogene locus. The CDR3 runs to 16 residues. This CDR3 is CASKRRGTSYNSPLHF. CDR3 bases: TGTGCCAGCAAACGCCGGGGGACCTCCTATAATTCACCCCTCCACTTT.